The entry that follows covers one T cell receptor (beta chain) sequence. This entry is derived from a study of blood T cell repertoires in COVID-19. The table came from immunoSEQ multiplex PCR; TCRdb's copy has only in-frame clones and leaves some out. The repertoire holds some 240,000 clones, with around four fifths as singletons. Trimming removed 8 bases from V and 2 bases from J, with 19 bases in between. CDR3 length equals 15 residues. Germline V gives CDR1 MNHEY, CDR2 SMNVEV (reference sequence). The chain joins TRBV27 to TRBJ2-7; no reliable D call. Sequenced sample: peripheral blood. The TCR was taken from a woman in her 70s with COVID-19, enrolled during active disease. Here the CDR3 reads CASGLRSAATYEQYF. DNA of the CDR3: TGTGCCAGCGGGTTGAGAAGTGCGGCTACCTACGAGCAGTACTTC.